This T cell receptor (beta chain) was found in a study of cytomegalovirus exposure and HLA in healthy donors. Study information: Earlier, 110 million or so unique TCR beta sequences were recovered from roughly 170 million T cells by an analysis. Caucasian-associated ancestry cluster membership applied to approximately 81% of nearly 400 genotyped donors. Study-level findings and limits: As was reported, the HLA-A and HLA-B alleles of most subjects were accurately predicted from TCR beta sequences. A later analysis revealed that TCR association rates differed between HLA loci, peaking at DRB1 and bottoming out at HLA-C.

On this clone: Its antigen is still unknown.

CDR1 KGHSH and CDR2 LQKENI come from the germline V gene. CDR3 size: 16 residues. V shed 3 bases, J shed 5 bases, and the junction held 4 bases outside the gene matches. The study ran its PCR with 60 Vbeta and 13 Jbeta primers. Sequenced by immunoSEQ multiplex PCR; TCRdb stores in-frame clones only, minus some. The sample lists about 190,000 clones; roughly 77% were seen once. Sample: PBMCs. The gene calls are TRBV18 and TRBJ2-2, with 12 bases identical to TRBD2. The TCR was taken from a man aged 25 to 45 in good health and CMV-seropositive. The CDR3 DNA follows: TGTGCCAGCTCACCGAGACTAGCGGGAGATACCGGGGAGCTGTTTTTT. This translates into CASSPRLAGDTGELFF.